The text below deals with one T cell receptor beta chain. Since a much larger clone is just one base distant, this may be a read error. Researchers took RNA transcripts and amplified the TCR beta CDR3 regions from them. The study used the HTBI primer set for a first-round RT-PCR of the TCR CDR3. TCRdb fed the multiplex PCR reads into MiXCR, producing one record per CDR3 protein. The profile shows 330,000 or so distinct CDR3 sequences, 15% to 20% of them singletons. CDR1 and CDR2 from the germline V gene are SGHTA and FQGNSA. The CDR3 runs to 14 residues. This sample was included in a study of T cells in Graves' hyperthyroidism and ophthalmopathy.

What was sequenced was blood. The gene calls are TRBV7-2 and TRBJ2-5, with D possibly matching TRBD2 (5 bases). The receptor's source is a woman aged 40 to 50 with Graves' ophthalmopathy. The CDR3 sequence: CAGSFSGNQETQYF. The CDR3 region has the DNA TGTGCCGGCAGCTTCAGCGGTAACCAAGAGACCCAGTACTTC.